Detailed here is one T cell receptor (beta chain). The source of the sample is a study of T cell clones after liver transplantation. Per the germline V gene, CDR1 is SNHLY and CDR2 is FYNNEI. The CDR3 extends over 16 amino acids. Trimming removed 7 bases from V and 4 bases from J; junction bases left unmatched: 14. TCRdb's table, derived via immunoSEQ multiplex PCR, lists solely in-frame clones and lacks some. The sample carries tens of thousands of clones, 65% to 85% recorded once. The chain links TRBV2 to TRBJ2-3; TRBD1 agrees at 7 bases. This clonotype originated in a human donor who received a liver transplant. The sample was CD4+ T cells from blood, taken before liver transplant. The CDR3 DNA follows: TGTGCCAGCAACCTACAGGGGCGCTTACATTCAGATACGCAGTATTTT. It specifies CASNLQGRLHSDTQYF.